The 9 T cell receptor beta chains below all came from one sample that was sequenced in a study of blood T cell repertoires in COVID-19. The protocol was immunoSEQ multiplex PCR, while the TCRdb copy is restricted to in-frame clones and leaves out a portion. Among over 15,000 clones listed, around 94% were seen once. The sequencing input was peripheral blood. The receptors were sampled from a human donor in a cohort sampled during active COVID-19.

This clone came up once. The chain links TRBV11-2 to TRBJ1-6; D is unclear. Germline-derived CDR1 and CDR2 are SGHAT and FQNNGV. The CDR3 extends over 15 amino acids. V lost 0 bases and J lost 5, with 8 bases in between. The CDR3 protein is CASSLEGRDNSPLHF. The CDR3 DNA is TGTGCCAGCAGCTTAGAGGGCAGAGATAATTCACCCCTCCACTTT.

This chain joins TRBV4-3 and TRBJ1-1; 8 bases are shared with TRBD1. V was clipped by 4 bases and J by 6 bases; unmatched bases: 10. Germline assignment: CDR1 LGHNA and CDR2 YSLEER. The CDR3 extends over 15 amino acids. CDR3 amino acids: CASSPRDRFFSEAFF. The CDR3 coding sequence is TGCGCCAGCAGCCCCCGGGACAGGTTCTTTTCTGAAGCTTTCTTT.

V is TRBV6-5 and J is TRBJ2-7; D remains ambiguous. The V end was cut by 2 bases, the J end by 1 base, with 6 bases between. This CDR3 comprises 13 residues. Germline V CDR1 and CDR2: MNHEY, SVGAGI. This chain's CDR3 is CASSYLESYEQYF. In nucleotides, the CDR3 is TGTGCCAGCAGTTACCTGGAGTCCTACGAGCAGTACTTC.

The chain joins TRBV4-3 to TRBJ2-4; 7 nucleotides line up with TRBD2. The V gene end was trimmed by 0 bases and the J gene end by 7 bases; junction bases not matched to a gene: 12. The length of the CDR3 is 17 residues. Germline lookup yields CDR1 LGHNA and CDR2 YSLEER. The CDR3 loop reads CASSQERSGIGHNIQYF. CDR3 sequence (DNA): TGCGCCAGCAGCCAAGAGCGCAGCGGGATCGGGCACAACATTCAGTACTTC.

There are a few counts of this clone. The rearrangement uses TRBV29-1 and TRBJ1-5; D call uncertain. This CDR3 is 13 amino acids long. Germline values: CDR1 SQVTM, CDR2 ANQGSEA. V gave up 4 bases and J gave up 3 bases, with 10 bases separating them. The CDR3 sequence: CSVAWAFNQPQHF. CDR3 coding DNA: TGCAGCGTTGCCTGGGCATTCAATCAGCCCCAGCATTTT. The full variable domain, rest sourced from reference TRBV29-1 and TRBJ1-5, is SAVISQKPSRDICQRGTSLTIQCQVDSQVTMMFWYRQQPGQSLTLIATANQGSEATYESGFVIDKFPISRPNLTFSTLTVSNMSPEDSSIYLCSVAWAFNQPQHFGDGTRLSIL.

V usage is TRBV4-3 and J usage is TRBJ2-7; perhaps TRBD2 as D (5 bases). The V and J ends lost 0 bases and 1 base respectively, with 10 bases between them. The CDR3 extends over 15 amino acids. In germline, CDR1 is LGHNA, CDR2 YSLEER. The CDR3: CASSQEFRGSYEQYF. The CDR3, as DNA: TGCGCCAGCAGCCAAGAATTCCGGGGTTCCTACGAGCAGTACTTC.

This rearrangement joins TRBV4-3 to TRBJ1-5; no clear D gene. CDR1 LGHNA and CDR2 YSLEER come from the germline V gene. V gave up 0 bases and J gave up 1 base, with 13 bases separating them. CDR3 length: 17 amino acids. The CDR3 DNA follows: TGCGCCAGCAGCCAAGATCATCCTTCGGGGAGCAATCAGCCCCAGCATTTT. This gives the protein CASSQDHPSGSNQPQHF.

This chain links TRBV30 with TRBJ1-5; D unclear. The CDR3 is 15 amino acids. Germline lookup yields CDR1 GTSNPN and CDR2 SVGIG (reference sequence). The ends were cut back, 0 bases at V and 7 bases at J, with 16 bases in the middle. In DNA, the CDR3 is TGTGCCTGGAGTGTGGGTCTTCTGAGGGAACAGCCCCAGCATTTT. Its protein product is CAWSVGLLREQPQHF.

The chain links TRBV27 to TRBJ2-7; D unclear. The V end was cut by 1 base, the J end by 5 bases, with 9 bases between. The CDR3 length is 13 residues. CDR1 and CDR2 from the germline V gene are MNHEY and SMNVEV (reference sequence). The CDR3 loop reads CASSLFGADEQYF. In DNA, the CDR3 is TGTGCCAGCAGTTTATTTGGTGCGGACGAGCAGTACTTC.